This TCR beta chain was identified during a study of blood T cell repertoires in COVID-19 (dated by TCRdb to 2018 to 2020). In terms of the full investigation: Collaborator samples came from the United States, Italy and Spain and covered acute and convalescent phases of COVID-19. Subjects who had been exposed to COVID-19, were actively infected with it, or had recovered from it provided the deeply sampled blood TCRbeta repertoires that made up the dataset. Where available, HLA class I and class II types were obtained from metadata supplied by the sample provider rather than from assay-based typing. Nearly every sample came with metadata listing a de-identified subject ID, COVID-19 status, age in years and sex. The prospective study material was composed of cDNA or gDNA derived from T cells, B-cell-depleted T cells, or PBMCs. The samples were drawn from two sources: the first 160 participants of the ongoing ImmuneRACE study, and 1,000 to 1,500 subjects contributed by 6 global collaborators. A freely available public database, intended as a resource for researchers studying the immune response to SARS-CoV-2, is where the repertoires were released.

In the prospective study, participants were 18 to 89 years old, resided in under 30 geographic areas of the United States, and were enrolled through a virtual design. In the prospective study, participants were assigned to cohorts based on the clinical history participants reported in a screening survey and a study questionnaire. Recovered participants in ImmuneRACE Cohort 3 were defined by two consecutive negative NP/OP PCR tests, clearance by a healthcare professional, or resolution of symptoms. Each participant in the prospective study had whole blood, serum and a nasopharyngeal or oropharyngeal swab collected by mobile phlebotomists. Over a roughly two-month period, participants in the prospective study had the option of providing additional blood draws and questionnaires. Before DNA extraction, blood samples from the prospective study were shipped at room temperature or frozen. Results and caveats for the whole study, not just this receptor: Clinical and demographic metadata were provided uncurated, with the amount varying by source and participant.

For this chain, trimming is 7 bases at the V end and 0 bases at the J end, and the number of junction bases without a gene match is 8. The CDR3 spans 16 residues, from the cysteine through the phenylalanine. Here the CDR3 DNA is all that survives: 48 bases in frame from base 1. According to the germline V gene, CDR1 reads KGHDR and CDR2 reads SFDVKD. TCRbeta CDR3 regions were amplified from genomic DNA using the immunoSEQ Assay, a bias-controlled multiplex PCR. Per the original workflow: Nucleated cell counts per sample were estimated from amplification of reference gene primers within the assay. To quantify the absolute abundance of each unique TCRbeta CDR3 rearrangement, sequence reads were collapsed and filtered. For each sample, productive Simpson clonality was calculated by taking the square root of Simpson's diversity index across productive rearrangements. TCRdb mirrors the immuneACCESS table, restricted to in-frame sequences. Some clones are absent from its copies; in checked studies, under half trace to an unresolved V gene, and the reason for the others is unknown. D and trimming come from the DNA, and the V and J calls and clone size come from that table. A total of 500,000 or so clones appear in this sample, roughly nine tenths of them only once. The top ten clones comprise roughly 0.7% of the sample.

A single count supports this clone. The antigen this receptor binds is unknown. Base qualities were left out, and no much larger clone turns up one base away. The receptor comes from a young woman who had recovered from COVID-19. The sample consisted of PBMCs or T cells enriched from blood (not recorded which). Recombination connected TRBV24-1 to TRBJ2-1; a stretch of 7 junction bases matches TRBD1. The CDR3 has the sequence CATRGQDPLSYNEQFF. The nucleotide sequence reads TGTGCCACCAGAGGACAGGACCCACTCTCCTACAATGAGCAGTTCTTC.